Each of the 31 T cell receptor beta chains below was sequenced from the same sample in a study of CD4 T cells in relation to SARS-CoV-2 and coronaviruses. The assay was immunoSEQ multiplex PCR, and TCRdb's table has in-frame clones only and misses some. The profile shows some 65,000 clones, 87% of them singletons. The unexposed donors gave CD4+ T cells in about 2011-2018, prior to COVID-19. The material sequenced was memory CD4+ T cells from PBMCs. The receptors derive from a human donor in good health.

CDR3 sequence reads: CASRGSTDTQYF. The DNA for the CDR3 is TGTGCCAGCAGAGGGAGCACAGATACGCAGTATTTT. The V call is TRBV2, the J call TRBJ2-3; unclear D gene. The V gene's germline CDR1 is SNHLY and CDR2 FYNNEI. This CDR3 has 12 residues. Trimming took 6 bases from V and 0 from J, leaving 4 bases between them.

The CDR3 is CAISAGKETGSGLAFF. Here the CDR3 DNA reads TGTGCCATCAGCGCCGGGAAAGAGACAGGGTCCGGCCTAGCTTTCTTT. The rearrangement joins TRBV10-3 to TRBJ1-1; 7 bases match TRBD1. The CDR3 extends over 16 amino acids. V shed 6 bases and J 10 bases; nucleotides not matched to a gene: 20. Germline loops: CDR1 ENHRY, CDR2 SYGVKD.

The chain has TRBV24-1 and TRBJ2-2; a possible D gene is TRBD1 (6 bases). The CDR3 has 11 residues. Trimming cost V 7 bases and J 10 bases, with 9 bases left between them. Germline V CDR1 and CDR2: KGHDR, SFDVKD. The CDR3 DNA reads TGTGCCACCAGACAGGGAAAGGAGCTGTTTTTT. Protein product: CATRQGKELFF.

In this sample, this clone turned up once. The rearrangement uses TRBV6-2 or TRBV6-3 and TRBJ2-1, with 12 bases that match TRBD2. The V gene end was trimmed by 5 bases and the J gene end by 5 bases; junction bases not matched to a gene: 4. The CDR3 is 15 amino acids. Germline CDR1 MNHEY, CDR2 SVGEGT. The CDR3 DNA is TGTGCCAGCAGTGTCCTAGCGGGGGGGCACAATGAGCAGTTCTTC. Its protein product is CASSVLAGGHNEQFF.

The genes are TRBV18 and TRBJ1-5, with D unclear. Germline V gene sequence: CDR1 KGHSH, CDR2 LQKENI. V lost 6 bases and J 2 bases, leaving 8 bases between the germline ends. This CDR3 has 13 amino acids. The CDR3 DNA reads TGTGCCAGCTCTGAGGACGGCAATCAGCCCCAGCATTTT. It is translated as CASSEDGNQPQHF.

This chain joins TRBV29-1 and TRBJ2-3, with 9 nucleotides matching TRBD1. This CDR3 spans 14 amino acids. Germline CDR1 SQVTM, CDR2 ANQGSEA. V shed 7 bases, J shed 4 bases, and the junction held 9 bases outside the gene matches. DNA of the CDR3: TGCAGCGCCGTTCCGGGACAGGGCCCAGATACGCAGTATTTT. This sequence encodes CSAVPGQGPDTQYF.

This clone was picked up a small number of times. V usage is TRBV12-3 or TRBV12-4 and J usage is TRBJ1-1; D is unresolved. Trimming removed 3 bases at V and 0 bases at J, with 5 bases between. The CDR3 extends over 13 amino acids. CDR3 in DNA: TGTGCCAGCAGTTTGACGATGAACACTGAAGCTTTCTTT. Amino acid sequence: CASSLTMNTEAFF.

The chain employs TRBV5-6 and TRBJ1-1; D is uncertain. V was shortened by 7 bases and J by 5 bases, with 15 bases between the two germline ends. The CDR3 covers 13 residues. The germline gives CDR1 SGHDT, CDR2 YYEEEE. The CDR3 bases are TGTGCCAGCTCTCCTTGGGAATGGACTGAAGCTTTCTTT. Protein: CASSPWEWTEAFF.

The rearrangement uses TRBV19 and TRBJ2-7; TRBD1 is a possible D gene (6 bases). V was clipped by 3 bases and J by 3 bases, with 12 bases between them. Per germline, CDR1 LNHDA and CDR2 SQIVND (reference sequence). This CDR3 is 14 amino acids long. The CDR3 here is CASSITGKGYEQYF. The CDR3 bases are TGTGCCAGTAGTATTACAGGGAAGGGCTACGAGCAGTACTTC.

V is TRBV4-1 and J is TRBJ2-1; no clear D. This CDR3 has 12 residues. V was shortened by 4 bases and J by 9 bases, with 10 bases between the two germline ends. Germline V lookup: CDR1 MGHRA, CDR2 YSYEKL. CDR3 in amino acids: CASSPSYGEQFF. In DNA form, the CDR3 reads TGCGCCAGCAGCCCCAGCTACGGTGAGCAGTTCTTC.

This clone has more than one count but fewer than ten. The chain is built from TRBV19 and TRBJ1-5; no clear D. The CDR3 covers 13 residues. Germline loops: CDR1 LNHDA, CDR2 SQIVND (reference sequence). V shed 3 bases and J shed 5 bases, with 8 bases lying between them. This CDR3 reads CASSIRPDQPQHF. In DNA form, the CDR3 reads TGTGCCAGTAGTATTAGGCCCGATCAGCCCCAGCATTTT.

The J gene is TRBJ1-5, the V gene TRBV19; 7 positions match TRBD1. The CDR3 has 13 amino acids. CDR1 is LNHDA, CDR2 SQIVND, per germline (reference sequence). Losses at the gene ends were 9 bases for V and 3 bases for J; bases not matched to a gene: 5. This CDR3 is CASRDRANQPQHF. Here the CDR3 DNA reads TGTGCCAGCCGAGACAGGGCCAATCAGCCCCAGCATTTT.

J is TRBJ1-3 and V is TRBV30; D perhaps matches TRBD1 (6 bases). The ends were cut back, 1 base at V and 0 bases at J, with 10 bases in the middle. This CDR3 region has 15 residues. Germline CDR1 reads GTSNPN; CDR2 reads SVGIG (reference sequence). The CDR3 region has the DNA TGTGCCTGGAGTGCGGGGGGCGTCTCTGGAAACACCATATATTTT. The encoded protein is CAWSAGGVSGNTIYF.

The V call is TRBV5-1, the J call TRBJ2-3; 9 bases agree with TRBD1. J was trimmed by 2 bases and V by 5 bases; bases with no gene match: 6. Germline lookup yields CDR1 SGHRS and CDR2 YFSETQ. CDR3 length equals 15 residues. The CDR3, as DNA: TGCGCCAGCAGACACGGGACAGGGTCCACAGATACGCAGTATTTT. Translating gives CASRHGTGSTDTQYF.

J is TRBJ2-7 and V is TRBV9, with 8 bases that match TRBD2. The CDR3 runs 15 residues. V lost 4 bases to trimming and J lost 6 bases; unmatched junction nucleotides: 12. Germline V gives CDR1 SGDLS, CDR2 YYNGEE. The CDR3 nucleotides read TGTGCCAGCAGCTTCTCCGGGACTAGAAGGGGCGAGCAGTACTTC. Its translation is CASSFSGTRRGEQYF.

The chain has TRBV7-7 and TRBJ2-5; D is undetermined. Trimming pared 5 bases from V and 5 bases from J, leaving 12 bases between. The CDR3 has 13 amino acids. Looked up from germline, CDR1 is SSHAT and CDR2 is FNYEAQ (reference sequence). The CDR3 nucleotides read TGTGCCAGCAGCATGTGGGCAGCGGAGACCCAGTACTTC. Protein product: CASSMWAAETQYF.

The chain couples TRBV25-1 to TRBJ1-2; TRBD1 might be the D (5 bases). The germline V gene encodes CDR1 MGHDK and CDR2 SYGVNS. The CDR3 loop spans 15 amino acids. The V end lost 2 bases, the J end lost 6 bases, and 16 bases lay between the germline ends. This chain's CDR3 is CASSERGRVGHGYTF. Written as DNA, the CDR3 is TGTGCCAGCAGTGAACGGGGCAGGGTGGGGCATGGCTACACCTTC.

The J gene is TRBJ1-1, the V gene TRBV14; D is undetermined. This CDR3 has 17 amino acids. The germline gives CDR1 SGHDN, CDR2 FVKESK. Trimming left V 1 base short and J 2 bases short, with 17 bases between. The CDR3 nucleotides read TGTGCCAGCAGCCAAGGAAGGTCTGGCAGCTTTAACACTGAAGCTTTCTTT. Encoded protein: CASSQGRSGSFNTEAFF.

CDR3 coding DNA: TGTGCCAGCAGCCGACGGACAAATTCTAATGAAAAACTGTTTTTT. Translating it yields CASSRRTNSNEKLFF. The J gene is TRBJ1-4, the V gene TRBV7-9, with D perhaps matching TRBD1 (5 bases). The V gene's germline CDR1 is SEHNR and CDR2 FQNEAQ (reference sequence). This CDR3 comprises 15 residues. V was clipped by 5 bases and J by 3 bases, with 13 bases between them.

This clone was seen just once. The chain joins TRBV5-8 to TRBJ1-1, with D unresolved. Looked up from germline, CDR1 is SGHTS and CDR2 is YDEGEE. The V gene lost 2 bases and the J gene lost 3 bases, with 14 bases spanning the gap. CDR3 length: 15 amino acids. CDR3: CASSFKQTLDTEAFF. CDR3 in DNA: TGTGCCAGCAGCTTTAAACAAACCCTCGACACTGAAGCTTTCTTT.

This clone was seen a handful of times. The chain uses TRBV13 and TRBJ1-1, with no clear D. Germline assignment: CDR1 PRHDT and CDR2 FYEKMQ (reference sequence). CDR3 length equals 14 residues. V shed 5 bases and J shed 0 bases, with 10 bases lying between them. The CDR3 bases are TGTGCCAGCAGCCCTAGGCGACTGAACACTGAAGCTTTCTTT. Residues: CASSPRRLNTEAFF. Variable domain in full (rest from reference TRBV13 and TRBJ1-1): AAGVIQSPRHLIKEKRETATLKCYPIPRHDTVYWYQQGPGQDPQFLISFYEKMQSDKGSIPDRFSAQQFSDYHSELNMSSLELGDSALYFCASSPRRLNTEAFFGQGTRLTVV.

This chain uses TRBV12-3 or TRBV12-4 with TRBJ2-1; D is unclear. V was clipped by 5 bases and J by 12 bases, with 11 bases between them. This CDR3 spans 11 amino acids. The DNA for the CDR3 is TGTGCCAGCAGTCCGGCCCTTGGGCAGTTCTTC. Its translation is CASSPALGQFF.

The genes are TRBV7-9 and TRBJ1-5, with 7 nucleotides matching TRBD1. From germline, CDR1 is SEHNR and CDR2 FQNEAQ (reference sequence). The CDR3 consists of 14 residues. V was clipped by 5 bases and J by 3 bases; unmatched bases: 4. CDR3 nucleotides: TGTGCCAGCAGCGGGGACAGCCTCAATCAGCCCCAGCATTTT. This codes for CASSGDSLNQPQHF.

The V call is TRBV6-1, the J call TRBJ1-5; D might be TRBD1 (5 bases). Germline assignment: CDR1 MNHNS and CDR2 SASEGT. Trimming shortened V by 4 bases and J by 0 bases, and 13 bases separated the two germline ends. The CDR3 is 16 amino acids. The CDR3 loop reads CASSGQSPYSNQPQHF. The CDR3 DNA sequence: TGTGCCAGCAGTGGACAGAGCCCATATAGCAATCAGCCCCAGCATTTT.

As DNA, the CDR3 is TGTGCCAGCAGCTCCATACGGGGTACGGGTGAGCAGTTCTTC. As protein: CASSSIRGTGEQFF. This sequence joins TRBV11-3 and TRBJ2-1; D is perhaps TRBD2 (5 bases). V was cut by 4 bases and J by 9 bases, with 16 bases left in between. Germline V gene data show CDR1 as SGHNT and CDR2 as YENEEA. The CDR3 contains 14 residues.

The chain carries TRBV7-2 and TRBJ2-1, with D tentatively TRBD2 (6 bases). V was clipped by 7 bases and J by 10 bases, with 17 bases between them. Germline loops: CDR1 SGHTA, CDR2 FQGNSA. The CDR3 is made up of 13 amino acids. The CDR3 coding sequence is TGTGCCAGCACCCTGGGGAGGACTCAGGAGCAGTTCTTC. This encodes CASTLGRTQEQFF.

The rearrangement uses TRBV5-4 and TRBJ1-4; no firm D call. CDR1 and CDR2 from the germline V gene are SGHNT and YYREEE (reference sequence). There are 15 residues in the CDR3. V was shortened by 3 bases and J by 5 bases, with 14 bases between the two germline ends. The CDR3: CASSSGRYENEKLFF. CDR3 DNA: TGTGCCAGCAGCTCTGGACGGTACGAGAATGAAAAACTGTTTTTT.

The chain recombines TRBV27 with TRBJ2-7, with 8 bases identical to TRBD2. The CDR3 consists of 18 residues. Unmatched junction bases numbered 18, after V lost 6 bases and J lost 2 bases. The germline V gene encodes CDR1 MNHEY and CDR2 SMNVEV (reference sequence). CDR3 nucleotides: TGTGCCAGCAGCGATACAGGGAATGATTGGACTAGCCCCTACGAGCAGTACTTC. Translation gives CASSDTGNDWTSPYEQYF.

V usage is TRBV12-3 or TRBV12-4 and J usage is TRBJ2-5; D unresolved. This CDR3 is 13 amino acids long. V lost 3 bases and J lost 3, with 8 bases in between. For the CDR3, the DNA is TGTGCCAGCAGTTTCTCCGCTAAAGAGACCCAGTACTTC. Translating gives CASSFSAKETQYF.

V usage is TRBV19 and J usage is TRBJ1-5; TRBD1 is a possible D gene (5 bases). CDR1 and CDR2 from the germline V gene are LNHDA and SQIVND (reference sequence). The CDR3 extends over 15 amino acids. Trimming took 7 bases from V and 5 from J, leaving 18 bases between them. Here the CDR3 DNA reads TGTGCCAGTAAAATCCTGAGGGGTGCTGATCAGCCCCAGCATTTT. Its protein is CASKILRGADQPQHF.

The V gene is TRBV2, the J gene TRBJ1-4, with 7 bases identical to TRBD1. Unmatched junction bases numbered 14, after V lost 6 bases and J lost 10 bases. This CDR3 is built from 15 residues. Germline CDR1 reads SNHLY; CDR2 reads FYNNEI. The CDR3 loop is CASSRGAEQVVKLFF. For the CDR3, the DNA is TGTGCCAGCAGCAGGGGGGCCGAACAGGTGGTAAAACTGTTTTTT.